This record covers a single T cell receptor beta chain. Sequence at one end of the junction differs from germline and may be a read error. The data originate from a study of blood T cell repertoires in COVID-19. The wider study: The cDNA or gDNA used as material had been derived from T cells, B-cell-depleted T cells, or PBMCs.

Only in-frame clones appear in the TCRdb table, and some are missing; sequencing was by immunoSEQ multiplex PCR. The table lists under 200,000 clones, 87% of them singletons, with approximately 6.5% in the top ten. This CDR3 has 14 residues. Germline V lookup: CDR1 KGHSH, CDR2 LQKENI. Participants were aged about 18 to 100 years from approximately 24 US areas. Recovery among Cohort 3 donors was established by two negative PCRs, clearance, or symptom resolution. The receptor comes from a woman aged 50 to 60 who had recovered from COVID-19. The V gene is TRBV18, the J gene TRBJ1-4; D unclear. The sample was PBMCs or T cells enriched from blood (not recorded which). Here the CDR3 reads CAGSAGTTNEKLFF. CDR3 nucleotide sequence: TGTGCCGGCTCAGCGGGAACAACTAATGAAAAACTGTTTTTT.